This TCR beta chain appears in the sequencing data of a study of blood T cell repertoires in COVID-19 (dated by TCRdb to the early 2020s). For the wider study: Collaborator samples came from the United States, Italy and Spain and covered acute and convalescent phases of COVID-19. The material from the prospective study consisted of cDNA or gDNA derived from T cells, B-cell-depleted T cells, or PBMCs. Subjects who had been exposed to COVID-19, were actively infected with it, or had recovered from it provided the deeply sampled blood TCRbeta repertoires that made up the dataset. A freely available public database, intended as a resource for researchers studying the immune response to SARS-CoV-2, is where the repertoires were released. The samples were drawn from two sources: the first 160 participants of the ongoing ImmuneRACE study, and over 950 subjects contributed by 6 global collaborators. Sample metadata almost always included a de-identified subject ID, COVID-19 status, age in years and sex. HLA class I and class II types, where available, came from metadata supplied by the sample provider rather than from assay-based typing. The investigation overall reported the following: The amount of clinical and demographic metadata varied by source and participant and was provided uncurated.

Collaborating institutions collected whole blood in K2EDTA tubes following their own protocols. For TCRbeta analysis, collaborators shipped samples in one of three forms: frozen whole blood, isolated PBMCs, or DNA extracted from either of those sample types. TCRbeta CDR3 regions were amplified from genomic DNA by means of the immunoSEQ Assay, a bias-controlled multiplex PCR. The paper's data handling went like this. Within the assay, amplification of reference gene primers was used to estimate how many nucleated cells each sample contained. Sequence reads were collapsed and filtered to measure the absolute abundance of every unique TCRbeta CDR3 rearrangement. Productive Simpson clonality was computed per sample as the square root of Simpson's diversity index over productive rearrangements. TCRdb took this table from immuneACCESS and kept in-frame rearrangements with V and J called. Such tables lack part of the clones; where checked against another copy, unresolved V genes explain under half of the gap, and the rest is unexplained. That table gives V, J and clone size, and the DNA gave D and trimming. Within this sample are under 250,000 clones, with approximately 85% of them counted one time only. The ten largest clones add up to around 5% of the sample.

The CDR3 spans 14 residues, from the cysteine through the phenylalanine. Only the CDR3 DNA stays, 42 bases, in frame from base 1. Via the germline V gene (reference sequence), CDR1 is SGHNT and CDR2 YYREEE. The V and J ends are trimmed by 0 bases and 1 base, leaving 8 bases between them. Details on this clone: It has no known antigen specificity. Base qualities are not provided; no much larger clone lies one nucleotide away.

This sequence originates from a woman aged 70-85 years with acute or convalescent COVID-19. Specimen: peripheral blood. In this chain, TRBV5-4 is recombined with TRBJ2-7; no D segment can be confidently identified. The bases read TGTGCCAGCAGCTTGGTCACATCATCCTACGAGCAGTACTTC. Translated, it gives CASSLVTSSYEQYF. Here the CDR3 is joined to the reference TRBV5-4 and TRBJ2-7 genes, and the full variable domain is: ETGVTQSPTHLIKTRGQQVTLRCSSQSGHNTVSWYQQALGQGPQFIFQYYREEENGRGNFPPRFSGLQFPNYSSELNVNALELDDSALYLCASSLVTSSYEQYFGPGTRLTVT.